The rows below give T cell receptor beta chains drawn from one sample of a study of untreated major depressive disorder. TCRdb keeps only in-frame clones here, not all; method: immunoSEQ multiplex PCR. The table includes 15,000 to 20,000 clones, 85% detected once. Sequenced sample: CD4+ T cells from PBMCs. The receptor source for this set is a woman aged 25 to 45 in good health. CDR3s include the opening cysteine and the closing phenylalanine or tryptophan. A D gene is named only where the DNA matches it firmly. Expanded clones get a size class; other rows say once, few or many, or leave the size out.

abundance	d_gene	v_gene	j_gene	CDR3nt	CDR3aa
-	-	TRBV18	TRBJ2-3	TGTGCCAGCTCATTCAGGGAGGCAGATACGCAGTATTTT	CASSFREADTQYF
few	TRBD2	TRBV18	TRBJ2-5	TGTGCCAGCTCACAATCGTCTAGCGGGAGTGGAGAGACCCAGTACTTC	CASSQSSSGSGETQYF
-	-	TRBV11-2	TRBJ1-1	TGTGCCAGCAGCCCACCCGGACGGATGAACACTGAAGCTTTCTTT	CASSPPGRMNTEAFF
-	-	TRBV27	TRBJ1-1	TGTGCCAGCAGCCAATACAACGTGGGCGTGAACACTGAAGCTTTCTTT	CASSQYNVGVNTEAFF
few	-	TRBV18	TRBJ2-5	TGTGCCAGCTCACGGGGAGTCATCACATCTAGGGAAGAGACCCAGTACTTC	CASSRGVITSREETQYF
-	-	TRBV4-1	TRBJ1-2	TGCGCCAGCAGCCAAGTGGCTAACTATGGCTACACCTTC	CASSQVANYGYTF
once	-	TRBV7-3	TRBJ2-7	TGTGCCAGCAGCTTGAGGGACTCCTACGAGCAGTACTTC	CASSLRDSYEQYF
-	-	TRBV30	TRBJ2-3	TGTGCCTGGAGCGCCGCTAGCACAGATACGCAGTATTTT	CAWSAASTDTQYF
-	TRBD1	TRBV18	TRBJ1-2	TGTGCCAGCTCACCAAAAGGGACAGGCTATGGCTACACCTTC	CASSPKGTGYGYTF
-	-	TRBV2	TRBJ1-5	TGTGCCAGCTGTCAAAGCAATCAGCCCCAGCATTTT	CASCQSNQPQHF
-	-	TRBV4-3	TRBJ1-2	TGCGCCAGCAGCGAGGGGCCAGCCTATGGCTACACCTTC	CASSEGPAYGYTF
-	-	TRBV7-8	TRBJ2-6	TGTGCCAGCAGCGGCCTCTCTGGGGCCAACGTCCTGACTTTC	CASSGLSGANVLTF
once	-	TRBV7-2	TRBJ2-5	TGTGCCAGCAGCTTAGGGCGGGTGCGGGGCGAGACCCAGTACTTC	CASSLGRVRGETQYF
-	-	TRBV19	TRBJ1-6	TGTGCCAGTAGTATAGCGTTTGCGGGAAGACGAGGGTATAATTCACCCCTCCACTTT	CASSIAFAGRRGYNSPLHF
-	-	TRBV2	TRBJ2-1	TGTGCCAGCACAGGGACCCCTAGAGGCCAAGTCAATGAGCAGTTCTTC	CASTGTPRGQVNEQFF
-	-	TRBV27	TRBJ1-1	TGTGCCAGCAGTCCTGGGGGGGGGAACACTGAAGCTTTCTTT	CASSPGGGNTEAFF
-	TRBD1	TRBV2	TRBJ1-6	TGTGCCAGCAATACCGGGACAGGGCCCTATAATTCACCCCTCCACTTT	CASNTGTGPYNSPLHF
-	TRBD2	TRBV4-1	TRBJ2-2	TGCGCCAGCAGCCAAATTCGAGCGGGAGGATCCGGGGAGCTGTTTTTT	CASSQIRAGGSGELFF
-	-	TRBV7-2	TRBJ2-1	TGTGCCAGCAGCTTCTGGGGGAATGAGCAGTTCTTC	CASSFWGNEQFF
-	-	TRBV14	TRBJ1-4	TGTGCCAGCAGCCAAGATTTTGGGACCAGATCTGAAAAACTGTTTTTT	CASSQDFGTRSEKLFF
-	-	TRBV7-8	TRBJ2-3	TGTGCCAGCAGCTTAGTTGGGCTAGATACGCAGTATTTT	CASSLVGLDTQYF
-	TRBD1	TRBV10-3	TRBJ1-5	TGTGCCATCAGTGAGCCAGGGGGCCAGCCCCAGCATTTT	CAISEPGGQPQHF
-	-	TRBV29-1	TRBJ2-7	TGCAGCGTCGGGGACATCTACGAGCAGTACTTC	CSVGDIYEQYF
-	TRBD2	TRBV28	TRBJ2-6	TGTGCCAGCAGTGTCAGACTAGCGGGCCACTCGGGGGGGGCCAACGTCCTGACTTTC	CASSVRLAGHSGGANVLTF
-	-	TRBV5-1	TRBJ2-7	TGCGCCAGCAGCTACGCACGCGAGGGGGAGCAGTACTTC	CASSYAREGEQYF
-	TRBD2	TRBV27	TRBJ2-3	TGTGCCAGCAGCCTACTTGGGACTAGCGGGAAGGGTACAGATACGCAGTATTTT	CASSLLGTSGKGTDTQYF
-	TRBD2	TRBV28	TRBJ2-1	TGTGCCAGTTCTCGACTAGCGGGAGGCGTTAATGAGCAGTTCTTC	CASSRLAGGVNEQFF
-	-	TRBV5-1	TRBJ2-1	TGCGCCAGCAGCTTGAGACTGAAAGGGGGGCACCGGTACAATGAGCAGTTCTTC	CASSLRLKGGHRYNEQFF
-	TRBD1	TRBV14	TRBJ1-5	TGTGCCAGCAGCCATTCACAGGGGACACCCCAGCATTTT	CASSHSQGTPQHF
-	TRBD1	TRBV5-6	TRBJ1-2	TGTGCCAGCAGCACCTCCGGGACAGACTATGGCTACACCTTC	CASSTSGTDYGYTF
-	-	TRBV19	TRBJ2-3	TGTGCCAGTAGTACCGGGACGGATCTCACAGATACGCAGTATTTT	CASSTGTDLTDTQYF
-	TRBD2	TRBV6-5	TRBJ2-7	TGTGCCAGCAGTTACTCAGCGGGAGGGCCGGCGGGGGAGCAGTACTTC	CASSYSAGGPAGEQYF